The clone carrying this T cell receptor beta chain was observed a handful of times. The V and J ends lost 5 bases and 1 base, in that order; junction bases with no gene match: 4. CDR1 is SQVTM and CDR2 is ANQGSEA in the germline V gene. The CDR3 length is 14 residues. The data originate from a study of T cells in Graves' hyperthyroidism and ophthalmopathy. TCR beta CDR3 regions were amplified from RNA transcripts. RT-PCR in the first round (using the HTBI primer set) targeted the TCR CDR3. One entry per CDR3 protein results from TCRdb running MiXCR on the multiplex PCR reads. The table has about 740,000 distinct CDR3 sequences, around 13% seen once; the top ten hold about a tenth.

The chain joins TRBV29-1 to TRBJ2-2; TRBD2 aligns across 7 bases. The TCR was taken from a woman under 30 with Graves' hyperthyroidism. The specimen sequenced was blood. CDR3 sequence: CSVIGTMNTGELFF. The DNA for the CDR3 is TGCAGCGTTATCGGGACTATGAACACCGGGGAGCTGTTTTTT.